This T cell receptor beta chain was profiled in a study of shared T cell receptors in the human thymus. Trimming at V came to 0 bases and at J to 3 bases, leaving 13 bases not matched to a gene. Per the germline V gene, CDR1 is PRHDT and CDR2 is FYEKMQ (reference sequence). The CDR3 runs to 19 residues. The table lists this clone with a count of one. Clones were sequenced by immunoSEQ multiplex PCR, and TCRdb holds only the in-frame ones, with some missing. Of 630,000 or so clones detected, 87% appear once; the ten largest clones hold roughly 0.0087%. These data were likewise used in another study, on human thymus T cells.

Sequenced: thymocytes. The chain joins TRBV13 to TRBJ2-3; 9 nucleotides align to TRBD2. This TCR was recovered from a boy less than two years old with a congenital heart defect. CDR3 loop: CASSLGPAFEGLATDTQYF. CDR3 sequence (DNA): TGTGCCAGCAGCTTAGGGCCCGCCTTTGAGGGACTAGCTACAGATACGCAGTATTTT.